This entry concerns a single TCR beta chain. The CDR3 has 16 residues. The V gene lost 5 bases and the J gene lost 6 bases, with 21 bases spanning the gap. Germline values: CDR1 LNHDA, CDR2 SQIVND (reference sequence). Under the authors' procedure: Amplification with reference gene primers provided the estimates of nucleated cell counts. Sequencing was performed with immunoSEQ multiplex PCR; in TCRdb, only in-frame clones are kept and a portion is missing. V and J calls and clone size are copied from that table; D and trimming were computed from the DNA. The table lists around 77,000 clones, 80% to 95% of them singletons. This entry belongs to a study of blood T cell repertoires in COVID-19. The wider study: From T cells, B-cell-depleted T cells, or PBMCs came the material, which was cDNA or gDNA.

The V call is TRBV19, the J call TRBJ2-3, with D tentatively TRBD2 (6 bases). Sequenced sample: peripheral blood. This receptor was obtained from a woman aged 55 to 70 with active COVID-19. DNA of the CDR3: TGTGCCAGTAGTCCTCAGACTAGGTCCTTGGTGGATACGCAGTATTTT. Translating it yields CASSPQTRSLVDTQYF.